These T cell receptor beta chains were read from a single sample in a study of long-term antiretroviral therapy in people with HIV. Profiled with immunoSEQ multiplex PCR; TCRdb holds only in-frame clones, not every one. The sample yields 35,000 to 45,000 clones, 86% seen once. The source was unsorted PBMCs, collected just before starting antiretroviral therapy. These receptors were taken from a woman younger than 30 with HIV. Both conserved end residues are part of each CDR3. The D gene is left open where the match is weak. Clone size appears in some rows only: once, few, many, or a class for an expanded clone.

17,TRBV18,few,.,TRBJ1-3,CASSPRRASSSGNTIYF,TGTGCCAGCTCACCCAGGAGGGCTTCGAGCTCTGGAAACACCATATATTTT
14,TRBV7-9,.,.,TRBJ2-1,CASSLNRGSNEQFF,TGTGCCAGCAGCTTGAACAGAGGGTCGAATGAGCAGTTCTTC
13,TRBV27,.,TRBD1,TRBJ2-7,CASSSNRGSEQYF,TGTGCCAGCAGTTCCAACAGGGGAAGCGAGCAGTACTTC
12,TRBV4-3,.,.,TRBJ2-1,CASSQVGNEQFF,TGCGCCAGCAGCCAAGTCGGCAATGAGCAGTTCTTC
15,TRBV7-9,few,TRBD2,TRBJ2-7,CASSTGLAGVNEQYF,TGTGCCAGCAGCACCGGACTAGCGGGAGTAAACGAGCAGTACTTC
14,TRBV9,.,.,TRBJ1-1,CASSVVSVNTEAFF,TGTGCCAGCAGCGTAGTGTCGGTGAACACTGAAGCTTTCTTT
14,TRBV7-9,once,.,TRBJ1-4,CASSYRATNEKLFF,TGTGCCAGCAGCTACAGGGCAACTAATGAAAAACTGTTTTTT
15,TRBV4-1,few,TRBD2,TRBJ2-7,CASSQTSGRAYEQYF,TGCGCCAGCAGCCAGACTAGCGGGAGGGCCTACGAGCAGTACTTC
15,TRBV18,.,.,TRBJ2-7,CASSPRLRDGYEQYF,TGTGCCAGCTCACCAAGGTTACGGGATGGGTACGAGCAGTACTTC
13,TRBV28,.,.,TRBJ1-5,CASTVGGNQPQHF,TGTGCCAGCACAGTGGGCGGCAATCAGCCCCAGCATTTT
14,TRBV9,.,.,TRBJ2-1,CASSVVDSYNEQFF,TGTGCCAGCAGCGTAGTGGACAGTTACAATGAGCAGTTCTTC
15,TRBV27,.,TRBD2,TRBJ2-7,CASSLRSSGTYEQYF,TGTGCCAGCAGTTTAAGGTCTAGCGGAACCTACGAGCAGTACTTC
19,TRBV4-3,.,TRBD2,TRBJ2-1,CASSQLLPGTSGSYNEQFF,TGCGCCAGCAGCCAACTTCTTCCCGGGACTAGCGGTTCCTACAATGAGCAGTTCTTC
11,TRBV28,.,TRBD1,TRBJ1-4,CASSSTDRGFF,TGTGCCAGCAGTAGCACGGACAGGGGGTTTTTT
14,TRBV6-5,once,TRBD1,TRBJ2-7,CASSWGQGAYEQYF,TGTGCCAGCAGCTGGGGTCAGGGGGCCTACGAGCAGTACTTC
14,TRBV15,few,.,TRBJ2-7,CATSSGIAEYEQYF,TGTGCCACCAGCAGCGGAATAGCGGAGTACGAGCAGTACTTC
18,TRBV7-8,.,.,TRBJ2-7,CASSERTASSAYSYEQYF,TGTGCCAGCAGCGAGCGAACGGCGTCTAGCGCTTACTCCTACGAGCAGTACTTC
16,TRBV5-6,.,TRBD1,TRBJ1-5,CASTAGTGDSNQPQHF,TGTGCCAGCACTGCCGGGACAGGGGATAGCAATCAGCCCCAGCATTTT
16,TRBV4-1,few,.,TRBJ2-7,CASSPVPAGPLYEQYF,TGCGCCAGCAGCCCCGTACCAGCGGGCCCCCTTTACGAGCAGTACTTC
16,TRBV25-1,.,.,TRBJ2-5,CASMHLNGRGQETQYF,TGTGCCAGCATGCACCTTAACGGCCGGGGGCAAGAGACCCAGTACTTC
15,TRBV6-4,.,TRBD2,TRBJ2-1,CASSESSGVNGEQFF,TGTGCCAGCAGTGAGAGTAGCGGGGTTAACGGTGAGCAGTTCTTC
15,TRBV7-2,.,TRBD1,TRBJ2-7,CASSLTQGSGYEQYF,TGTGCCAGCAGCTTAACACAGGGGTCTGGCTACGAGCAGTACTTC
13,TRBV27,.,TRBD2,TRBJ2-7,CASRAGVGYEQYF,TGTGCCAGCAGAGCGGGAGTGGGATACGAGCAGTACTTC
16,TRBV5-1,.,.,TRBJ1-1,CASSLGVRDMNTEAFF,TGCGCCAGCAGCTTGGGGGTCAGAGATATGAACACTGAAGCTTTCTTT
14,TRBV7-9,.,.,TRBJ2-7,CASSLRGATYEQYF,TGTGCCAGCAGCCTCCGCGGGGCCACCTACGAGCAGTACTTC
18,TRBV27,.,TRBD1,TRBJ2-7,CATFEGDRAPFDAYEQYF,TGTGCCACCTTTGAAGGGGACAGGGCCCCTTTTGACGCCTACGAGCAGTACTTC
17,TRBV28,.,.,TRBJ1-3,CASSLDNRAFAGNTIYF,TGTGCCAGCAGTTTGGATAACAGGGCATTCGCTGGAAACACCATATATTTT
18,TRBV7-3,.,TRBD2,TRBJ2-3,CASSLIRPGLAGADTQYF,TGTGCCAGCAGCTTAATTAGACCGGGACTAGCGGGAGCAGATACGCAGTATTTT
15,TRBV5-6,.,TRBD2,TRBJ2-7,CASSLSASGNYEQYF,TGTGCCAGCAGCTTGTCGGCTAGCGGGAATTACGAGCAGTACTTC
15,TRBV28,once,TRBD2,TRBJ2-1,CASSRGLAGGNEQFF,TGTGCCAGCAGCCGAGGACTAGCGGGAGGTAATGAGCAGTTCTTC
14,TRBV5-1,.,.,TRBJ1-4,CASSLEQGREKLFF,TGCGCCAGCAGCTTGGAACAGGGAAGGGAAAAACTGTTTTTT
16,TRBV19,.,.,TRBJ2-2,CASSIDRTRGPGELFF,TGTGCCAGTAGTATAGATCGGACAAGGGGCCCCGGGGAGCTGTTTTTT
13,TRBV7-6,.,.,TRBJ2-7,CASSSGGDYEQYF,TGTGCCAGCAGCTCAGGAGGGGACTACGAGCAGTACTTC
16,TRBV7-9,medium-sized,TRBD1,TRBJ1-2,CASSSPNRGANYGYTF,TGTGCCAGCAGCTCACCCAACAGGGGGGCTAACTATGGCTACACCTTC
14,TRBV7-6,.,.,TRBJ2-7,CASSLSEGAYEQYF,TGTGCCAGCAGCTTGAGTGAGGGCGCCTACGAGCAGTACTTC
11,TRBV9,.,.,TRBJ2-3,CASRGGDTQYF,TGTGCCAGCAGGGGTGGGGATACGCAGTATTTT
15,TRBV5-6,.,TRBD1,TRBJ1-1,CASSFDRGMNTEAFF,TGTGCCAGCAGCTTCGACAGGGGAATGAACACTGAAGCTTTCTTT
13,TRBV11-3,.,.,TRBJ2-7,CASSLMSSYEQYF,TGTGCCAGCAGCTTAATGAGCTCCTACGAGCAGTACTTC
11,TRBV7-2,.,.,TRBJ2-1,CASSLVNEQFF,TGTGCCAGCAGCTTAGTAAATGAGCAGTTCTTC
21,TRBV10-1,.,TRBD1,TRBJ2-1,CASSDPRGVGQGGSSYNEQFF,TGCGCCAGCAGTGACCCCCGAGGTGTGGGACAGGGGGGCAGCTCCTACAATGAGCAGTTCTTC
15,TRBV7-2,.,.,TRBJ1-3,CASSRDGILPNTIYF,TGTGCCAGCAGCCGCGATGGCATCTTACCAAACACCATATATTTT
16,TRBV18,.,TRBD1,TRBJ2-2,CASSFDRVGGTGELFF,TGTGCCAGCTCATTCGACAGGGTAGGCGGCACCGGGGAGCTGTTTTTT
13,TRBV6-5,.,.,TRBJ1-2,CASRRQPNYGYTF,TGTGCCAGCAGGCGTCAGCCTAACTATGGCTACACCTTC
16,TRBV7-2,.,.,TRBJ1-4,CASSPGPRATNEKLFF,TGTGCCAGCAGCCCAGGACCTAGAGCAACTAATGAAAAACTGTTTTTT
12,TRBV19,few,TRBD1,TRBJ2-7,CASSHRGGEQYF,TGTGCCAGTAGTCACAGGGGCGGCGAGCAGTACTTC
14,TRBV5-1,.,.,TRBJ2-2,CASRTRQDPGELFF,TGCGCCAGCAGAACCCGTCAGGATCCTGGGGAGCTGTTTTTT
15,TRBV7-2,once,.,TRBJ2-7,CASSLAVAPNYEQYF,TGTGCCAGCAGCTTAGCGGTAGCACCAAACTACGAGCAGTACTTC
14,TRBV6-5,few,TRBD1,TRBJ1-2,CASSYLGGGGGYTF,TGTGCCAGCAGTTACTTGGGAGGGGGCGGGGGCTACACCTTC